This TCR beta chain derives from a study of cytomegalovirus exposure and HLA in healthy donors. Study summary: Findings of an earlier analysis included about 100 million unique TCR beta sequences from some 200 million T cells. Overall study findings and caveats: What was likely a sequencing artifact was a cluster of highly shared sequence variants.

The PCR made use of 60 Vbeta and 13 Jbeta primers. Libraries were prepared by immunoSEQ multiplex PCR; TCRdb keeps only in-frame clonotypes and omits some of them. The data show over 60,000 clones, with over 70% seen just once and around 12% held by the top ten. With respect to this clone: No antigen is known for it.

V gave up 6 bases and J gave up 1 base; unmatched junction bases: 9. The germline CDR1 and CDR2 sequences are SNHLY and FYNNEI. This CDR3 comprises 16 residues. The sequencing sample was made of PBMCs. The chain employs TRBV2 and TRBJ1-5; the match to TRBD1 covers 7 bases. This receptor was obtained from a man aged 70 or older in good health and CMV-seronegative. The CDR3 DNA reads as TGTGCCAGCAGGGTGGGTGCAGGGGGGAGCAATCAGCCCCAGCATTTT. Translated: CASRVGAGGSNQPQHF. The full variable domain, rest sourced from reference TRBV2 and TRBJ1-5, is EPEVTQTPSHQVTQMGQEVILRCVPISNHLYFYWYRQILGQKVEFLVSFYNNEISEKSEIFDDQFSVERPDGSNFTLKIRSTKLEDSAMYFCASRVGAGGSNQPQHFGDGTRLSIL.